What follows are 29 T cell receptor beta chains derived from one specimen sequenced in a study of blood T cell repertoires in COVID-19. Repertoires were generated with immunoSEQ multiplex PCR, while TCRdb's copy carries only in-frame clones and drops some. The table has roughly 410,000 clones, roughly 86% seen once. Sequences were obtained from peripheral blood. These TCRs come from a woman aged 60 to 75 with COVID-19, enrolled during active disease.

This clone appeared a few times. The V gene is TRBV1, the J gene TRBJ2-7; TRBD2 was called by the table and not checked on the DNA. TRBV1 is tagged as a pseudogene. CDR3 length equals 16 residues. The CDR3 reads CTSSQDRGGPRFEQYF. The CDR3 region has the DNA TGCACCAGCAGCCAAGATCGCGGGGGGCCGAGGTTCGAGCAGTACTTC.

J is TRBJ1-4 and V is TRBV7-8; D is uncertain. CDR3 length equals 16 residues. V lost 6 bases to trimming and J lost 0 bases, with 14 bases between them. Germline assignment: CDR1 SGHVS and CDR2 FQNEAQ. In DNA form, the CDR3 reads TGTGCCAGCAGACAAGCGAGGGCGGCAACTAATGAAAAACTGTTTTTT. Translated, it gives CASRQARAATNEKLFF. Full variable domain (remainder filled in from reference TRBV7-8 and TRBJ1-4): GAGVSQSPRYKVAKRGQDVALRCDPISGHVSLFWYQQALGQGPEFLTYFQNEAQLDKSGLPSDRFFAERPEGSVSTLKIQRTQQEDSAVYLCASRQARAATNEKLFFGSGTQLSVL.

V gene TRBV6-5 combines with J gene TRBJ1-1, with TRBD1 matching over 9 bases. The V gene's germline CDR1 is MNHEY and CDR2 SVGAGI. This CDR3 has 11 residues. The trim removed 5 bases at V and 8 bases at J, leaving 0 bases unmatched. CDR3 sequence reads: CASSTGGEAFF. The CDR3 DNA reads TGTGCCAGCAGTACAGGGGGCGAAGCTTTCTTT.

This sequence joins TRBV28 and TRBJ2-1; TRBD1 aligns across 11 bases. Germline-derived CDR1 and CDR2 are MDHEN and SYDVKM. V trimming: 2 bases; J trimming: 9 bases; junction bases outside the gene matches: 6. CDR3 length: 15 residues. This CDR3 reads CASSLGQGAFGEQFF. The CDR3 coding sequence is TGTGCCAGCAGTTTAGGACAGGGGGCGTTTGGTGAGCAGTTCTTC. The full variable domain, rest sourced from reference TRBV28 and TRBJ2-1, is DVKVTQSSRYLVKRTGEKVFLECVQDMDHENMFWYRQDPGLGLRLIYFSYDVKMKEKGDIPEGYSVSREKKERFSLILESASTNQTSMYLCASSLGQGAFGEQFFGPGTRLTVL.

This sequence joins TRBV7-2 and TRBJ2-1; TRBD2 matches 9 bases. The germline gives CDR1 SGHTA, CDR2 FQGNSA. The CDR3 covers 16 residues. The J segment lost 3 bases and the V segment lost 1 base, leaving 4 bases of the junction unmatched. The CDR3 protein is CASSLGVSGGYNEQFF. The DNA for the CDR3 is TGTGCCAGCAGCTTAGGGGTTAGCGGGGGCTACAATGAGCAGTTCTTC.

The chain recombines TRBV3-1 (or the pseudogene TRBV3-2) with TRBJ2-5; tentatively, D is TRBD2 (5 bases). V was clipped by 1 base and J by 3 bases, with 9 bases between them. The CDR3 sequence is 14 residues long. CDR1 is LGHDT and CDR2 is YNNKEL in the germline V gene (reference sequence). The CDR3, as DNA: TGTGCCAGCAGCCAAGGAACAGCGGAAGAGACCCAGTACTTC. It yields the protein CASSQGTAEETQYF.

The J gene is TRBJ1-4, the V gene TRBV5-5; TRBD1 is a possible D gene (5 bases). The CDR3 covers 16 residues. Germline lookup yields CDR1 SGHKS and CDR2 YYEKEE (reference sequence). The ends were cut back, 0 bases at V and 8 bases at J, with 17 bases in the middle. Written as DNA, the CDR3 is TGTGCCAGCAGCTTGGCCCCGACGGCGGGGGGGGAAAAACTGTTTTTT. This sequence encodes CASSLAPTAGGEKLFF.

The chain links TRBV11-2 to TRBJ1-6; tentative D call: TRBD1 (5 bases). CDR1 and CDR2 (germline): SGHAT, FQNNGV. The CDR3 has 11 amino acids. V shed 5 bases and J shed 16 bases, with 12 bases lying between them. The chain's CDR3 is CASSRDQGLHF. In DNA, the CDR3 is TGTGCCAGCAGCCGAGATCAGGGACTCCACTTT. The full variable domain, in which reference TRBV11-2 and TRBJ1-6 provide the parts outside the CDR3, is EAGVAQSPRYKIIEKRQSVAFWCNPISGHATLYWYQQILGQGPKLLIQFQNNGVVDDSQLPKDRFSAERLKGVDSTLKIQPAKLEDSAVYLCASSRDQGLHFGNGTRLTVT.

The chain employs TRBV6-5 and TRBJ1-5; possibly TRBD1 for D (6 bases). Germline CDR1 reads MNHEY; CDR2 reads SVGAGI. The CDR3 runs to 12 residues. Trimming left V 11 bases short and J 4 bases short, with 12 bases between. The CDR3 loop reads CASRGENQPQHF. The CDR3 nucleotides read TGTGCCTCCAGGGGCGAAAATCAGCCCCAGCATTTT.

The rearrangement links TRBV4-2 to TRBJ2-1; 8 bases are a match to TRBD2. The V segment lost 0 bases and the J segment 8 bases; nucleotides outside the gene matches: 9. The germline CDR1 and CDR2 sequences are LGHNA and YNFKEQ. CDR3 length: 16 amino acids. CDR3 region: CASSQDPGLVNDEQFF. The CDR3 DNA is TGTGCCAGCAGCCAAGACCCGGGACTAGTGAACGATGAGCAGTTCTTC.

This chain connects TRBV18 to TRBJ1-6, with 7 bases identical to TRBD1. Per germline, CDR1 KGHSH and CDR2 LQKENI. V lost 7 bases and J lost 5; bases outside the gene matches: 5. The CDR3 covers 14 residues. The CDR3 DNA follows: TGTGCCAGCTTTCCCGGGACAGATAATTCACCCCTCCACTTT. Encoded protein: CASFPGTDNSPLHF.

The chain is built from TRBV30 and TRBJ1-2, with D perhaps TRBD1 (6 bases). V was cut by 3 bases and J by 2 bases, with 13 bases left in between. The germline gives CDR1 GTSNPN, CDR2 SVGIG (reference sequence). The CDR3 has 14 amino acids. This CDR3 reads CAWRGGGWNYGYTF. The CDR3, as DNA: TGTGCCTGGAGAGGGGGAGGGTGGAACTATGGCTACACCTTC. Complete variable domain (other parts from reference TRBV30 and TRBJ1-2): SQTIHQWPATLVQPVGSPLSLECTVEGTSNPNLYWYRQAAGRGLQLLFYSVGIGQISSEVPQNLSASRPQDRQFILSSKKLLLSDSGFYLCAWRGGGWNYGYTFGSGTRLTVV.

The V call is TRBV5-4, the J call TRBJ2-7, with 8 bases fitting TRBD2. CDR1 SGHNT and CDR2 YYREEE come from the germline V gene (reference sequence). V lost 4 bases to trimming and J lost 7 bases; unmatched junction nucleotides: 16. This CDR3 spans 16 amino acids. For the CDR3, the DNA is TGTGCCAGCAGCCACCCCCTTCCGGGGGGGCAGACGGAGCAGTACTTC. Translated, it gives CASSHPLPGGQTEQYF.

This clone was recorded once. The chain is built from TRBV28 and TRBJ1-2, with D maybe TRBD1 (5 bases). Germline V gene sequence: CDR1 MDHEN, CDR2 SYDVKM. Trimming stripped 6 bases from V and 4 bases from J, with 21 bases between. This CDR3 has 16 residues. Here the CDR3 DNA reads TGTGCCAGCAGGAGCTCCGGGACTCAGTCCTTCTATGGCTACACCTTC. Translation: CASRSSGTQSFYGYTF.

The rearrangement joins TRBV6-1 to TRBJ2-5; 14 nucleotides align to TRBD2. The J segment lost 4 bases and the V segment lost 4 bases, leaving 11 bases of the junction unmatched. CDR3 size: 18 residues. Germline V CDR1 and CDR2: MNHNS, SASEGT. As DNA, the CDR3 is TGTGCCAGCAGTGGAACGAGGACTAGCGGGGGGTTTGGAGAGACCCAGTACTTC. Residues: CASSGTRTSGGFGETQYF.

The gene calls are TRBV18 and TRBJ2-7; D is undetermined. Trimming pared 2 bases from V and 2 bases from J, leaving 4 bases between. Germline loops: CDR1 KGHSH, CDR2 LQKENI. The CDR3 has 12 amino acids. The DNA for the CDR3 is TGTGCCAGCTCACCATATACCTACGAGCAGTACTTC. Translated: CASSPYTYEQYF. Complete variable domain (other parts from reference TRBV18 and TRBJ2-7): NAGVMQNPRHLVRRRGQEARLRCSPMKGHSHVYWYRQLPEEGLKFMVYLQKENIIDESGMPKERFSAEFPKEGPSILRIQQVVRGDSAAYFCASSPYTYEQYFGPGTRLTVT.

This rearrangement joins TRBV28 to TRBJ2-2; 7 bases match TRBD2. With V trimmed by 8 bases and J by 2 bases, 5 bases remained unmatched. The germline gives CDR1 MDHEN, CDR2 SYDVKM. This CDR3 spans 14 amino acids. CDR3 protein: CASRGGSNTGELFF. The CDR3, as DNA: TGTGCCAGCCGGGGAGGGTCTAACACCGGGGAGCTGTTTTTT.

CDR3 DNA: TGTGCCAGCAGCGGGACAGGGAACAGCTATGGCTACACCTTC. It is translated as CASSGTGNSYGYTF. This chain uses TRBV7-9 with TRBJ1-2; 9 bases map to TRBD1. The CDR3 is 14 amino acids. Losses at the gene ends were 5 bases for V and 4 bases for J; bases not matched to a gene: 5. Per the germline V gene, CDR1 is SEHNR and CDR2 is FQNEAQ (reference sequence).

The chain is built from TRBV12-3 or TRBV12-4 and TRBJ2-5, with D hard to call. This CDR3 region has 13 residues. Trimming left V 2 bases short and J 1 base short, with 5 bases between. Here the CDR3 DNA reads TGTGCCAGCAGTTTACTACTCCAAGAGACCCAGTACTTC. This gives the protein CASSLLLQETQYF.

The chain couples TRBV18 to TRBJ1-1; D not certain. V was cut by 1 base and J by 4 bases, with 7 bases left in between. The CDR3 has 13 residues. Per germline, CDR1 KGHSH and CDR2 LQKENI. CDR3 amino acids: CASSPQRGTEAFF. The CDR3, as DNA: TGTGCCAGCTCACCACAGCGAGGCACTGAAGCTTTCTTT.

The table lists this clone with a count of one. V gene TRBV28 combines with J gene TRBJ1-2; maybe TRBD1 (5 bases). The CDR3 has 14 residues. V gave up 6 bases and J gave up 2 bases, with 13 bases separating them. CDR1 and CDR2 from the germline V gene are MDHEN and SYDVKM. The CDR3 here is CASRARRGNYGYTF. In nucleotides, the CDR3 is TGTGCCAGCAGGGCGCGTAGGGGCAACTATGGCTACACCTTC.

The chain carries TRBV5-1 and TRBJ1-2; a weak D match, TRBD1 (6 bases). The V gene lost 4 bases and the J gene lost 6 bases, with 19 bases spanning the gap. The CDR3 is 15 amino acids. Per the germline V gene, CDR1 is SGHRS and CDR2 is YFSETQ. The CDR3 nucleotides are TGCGCCAGCAGCAGGGGGACGGAGTCCTTAGATGGCTACACCTTC. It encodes CASSRGTESLDGYTF.

The CDR3 spells CASSPQFGETQYF. As DNA, the CDR3 is TGTGCCAGCAGTCCACAATTCGGGGAGACCCAGTACTTC. J is TRBJ2-5 and V is TRBV27, with D uncertain. Per germline, CDR1 MNHEY and CDR2 SMNVEV (reference sequence). The CDR3 length is 13 residues. The germline V and J ends were trimmed by 5 bases and 5 bases, with 12 bases remaining between them.

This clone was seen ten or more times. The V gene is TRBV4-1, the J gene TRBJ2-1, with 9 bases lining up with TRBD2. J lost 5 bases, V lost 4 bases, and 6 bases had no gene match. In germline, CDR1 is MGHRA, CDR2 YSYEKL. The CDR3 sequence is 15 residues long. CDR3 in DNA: TGCGCCAGCAGCCCCCCTGGACTAGCGAACAATGAGCAGTTCTTC. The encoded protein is CASSPPGLANNEQFF.

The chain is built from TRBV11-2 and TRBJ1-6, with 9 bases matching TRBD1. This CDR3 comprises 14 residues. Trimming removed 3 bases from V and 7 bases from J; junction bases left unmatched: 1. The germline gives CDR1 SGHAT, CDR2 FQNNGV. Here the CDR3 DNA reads TGTGCCAGCAGCTTCGACAGGGGGAATTCACCCCTCCACTTT. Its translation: CASSFDRGNSPLHF.

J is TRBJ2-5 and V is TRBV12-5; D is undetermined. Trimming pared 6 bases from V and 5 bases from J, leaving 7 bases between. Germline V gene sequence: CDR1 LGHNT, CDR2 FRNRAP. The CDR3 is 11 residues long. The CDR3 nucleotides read TGTGCTAGTGGGTCTCGGGAGACCCAGTACTTC. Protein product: CASGSRETQYF.

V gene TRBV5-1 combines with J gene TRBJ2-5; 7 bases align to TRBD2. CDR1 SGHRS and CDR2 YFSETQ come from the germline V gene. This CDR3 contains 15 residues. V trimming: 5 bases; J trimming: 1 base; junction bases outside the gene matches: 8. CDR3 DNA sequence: TGCGCCAGCAGTGGGCAGGCGGGGGTCCAAGAGACCCAGTACTTC. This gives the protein CASSGQAGVQETQYF.

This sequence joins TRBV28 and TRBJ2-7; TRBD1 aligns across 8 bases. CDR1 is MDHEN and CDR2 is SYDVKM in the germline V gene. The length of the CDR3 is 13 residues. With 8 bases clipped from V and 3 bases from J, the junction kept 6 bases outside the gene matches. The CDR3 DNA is TGTGCCAGCGGGGGCAGGGGGCGCTACGAGCAGTACTTC. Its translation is CASGGRGRYEQYF.

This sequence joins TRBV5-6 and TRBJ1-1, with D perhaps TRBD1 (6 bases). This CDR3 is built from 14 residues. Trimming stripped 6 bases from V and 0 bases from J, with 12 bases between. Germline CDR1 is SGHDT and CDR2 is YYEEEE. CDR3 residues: CASTQGTLNTEAFF. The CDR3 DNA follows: TGTGCCAGCACACAGGGAACATTGAACACTGAAGCTTTCTTT.